The T cell receptor beta chain described here comes from a study of T cell repertoires in cytomegalovirus infection. The wider study: CMV infection together with matching HLA type was indicated by public TCR beta signatures. General study findings and limits: There were HLA-C-restricted CMV-specific TCR beta clonotypes dominating the ex vivo response.

TCRdb analysed the reads with MiXCR anew, one entry per CDR3 protein. Among around 710,000 distinct CDR3 sequences listed, about 29% were seen once. This clonotype has more than one count but fewer than ten. Antigen: not known. The V end was cut by 7 bases, the J end by 12 bases, with 13 bases between. The length of the CDR3 is 12 residues. The sample consisted of cultured CD8+ T cells from PBMCs, taken from culture after CMV antigen stimulation. This TCR came from a human donor in good health (CMV status not recorded). Some clones in this sample may be carry-over from other donors' samples. This chain links TRBV12-3 or TRBV12-4 with TRBJ1-6, with D perhaps TRBD1 (5 bases). The CDR3 DNA sequence: TGTGCCAGCACCGCAGGGTACCGACCCCTCCACTTT. Residues: CASTAGYRPLHF.